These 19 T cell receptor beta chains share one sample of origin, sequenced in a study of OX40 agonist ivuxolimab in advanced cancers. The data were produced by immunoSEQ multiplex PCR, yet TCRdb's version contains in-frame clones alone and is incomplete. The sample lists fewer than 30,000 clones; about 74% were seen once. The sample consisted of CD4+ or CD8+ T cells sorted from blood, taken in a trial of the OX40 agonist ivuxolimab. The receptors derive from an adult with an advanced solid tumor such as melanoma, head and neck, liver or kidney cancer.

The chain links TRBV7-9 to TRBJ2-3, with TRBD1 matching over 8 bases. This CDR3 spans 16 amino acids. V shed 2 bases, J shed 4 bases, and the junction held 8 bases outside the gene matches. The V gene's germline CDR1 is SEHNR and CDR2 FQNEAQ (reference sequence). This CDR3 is CASSLSGQGAADTQYF. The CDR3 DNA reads TGTGCCAGCAGCTTATCTGGTCAGGGGGCTGCAGATACGCAGTATTTT.

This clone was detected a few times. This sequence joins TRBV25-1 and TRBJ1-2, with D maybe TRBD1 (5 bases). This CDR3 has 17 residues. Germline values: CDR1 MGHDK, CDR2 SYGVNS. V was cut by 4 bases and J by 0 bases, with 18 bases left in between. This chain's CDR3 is CASSALRDGSTNYGYTF. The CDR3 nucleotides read TGTGCCAGCAGTGCGCTTCGGGACGGCTCAACTAACTATGGCTACACCTTC.

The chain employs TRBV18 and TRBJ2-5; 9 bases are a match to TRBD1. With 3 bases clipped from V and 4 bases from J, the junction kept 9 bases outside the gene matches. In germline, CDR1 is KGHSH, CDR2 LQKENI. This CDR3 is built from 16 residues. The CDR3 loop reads CASSPPQGAKGETQYF. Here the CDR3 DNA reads TGTGCCAGCTCACCTCCACAGGGGGCGAAGGGAGAGACCCAGTACTTC.

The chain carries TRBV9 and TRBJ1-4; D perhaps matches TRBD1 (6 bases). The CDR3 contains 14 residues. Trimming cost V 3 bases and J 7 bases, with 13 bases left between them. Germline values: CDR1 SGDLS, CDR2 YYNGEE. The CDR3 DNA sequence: TGTGCCAGCAGCGGGGGGGCGCTGGGTGAAAAACTGTTTTTT. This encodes CASSGGALGEKLFF.

The CDR3 nucleotides read TGTGCCAGCAGCTTAGAGGGTGTCAGGAATTTGAACACCGGGGAGCTGTTTTTT. Translated: CASSLEGVRNLNTGELFF. The chain employs TRBV7-2 and TRBJ2-2, with D unresolved. Looked up from germline, CDR1 is SGHTA and CDR2 is FQGNSA. The CDR3 sequence is 18 residues long. V was shortened by 1 base and J by 1 base, with 16 bases between the two germline ends.

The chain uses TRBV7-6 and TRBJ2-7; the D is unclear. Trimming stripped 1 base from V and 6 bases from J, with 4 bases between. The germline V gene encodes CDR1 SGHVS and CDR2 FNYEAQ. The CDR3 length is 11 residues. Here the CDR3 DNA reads TGTGCCAGCAGCTTAGGGACCGAGCAGTACTTC. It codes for CASSLGTEQYF.

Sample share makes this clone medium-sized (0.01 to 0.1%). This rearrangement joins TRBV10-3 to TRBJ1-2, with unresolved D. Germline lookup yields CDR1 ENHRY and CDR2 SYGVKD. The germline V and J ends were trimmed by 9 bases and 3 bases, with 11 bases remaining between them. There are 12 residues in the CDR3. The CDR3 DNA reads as TGTGCCATTAACAGCATATACTATGGCTACACCTTC. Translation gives CAINSIYYGYTF.

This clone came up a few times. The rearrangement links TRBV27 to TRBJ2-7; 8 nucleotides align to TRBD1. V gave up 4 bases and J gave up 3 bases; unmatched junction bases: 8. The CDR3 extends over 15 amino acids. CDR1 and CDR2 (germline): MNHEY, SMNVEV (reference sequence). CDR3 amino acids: CASSWDRLSLYEQYF. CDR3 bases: TGTGCCAGCAGTTGGGACAGGCTGTCTCTCTACGAGCAGTACTTC.

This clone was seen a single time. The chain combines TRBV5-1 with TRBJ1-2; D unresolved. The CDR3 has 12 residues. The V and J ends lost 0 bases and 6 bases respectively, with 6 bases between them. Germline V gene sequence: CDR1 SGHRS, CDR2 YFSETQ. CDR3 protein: CASSLDTNGYTF. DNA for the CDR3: TGCGCCAGCAGCTTGGATACTAATGGCTACACCTTC.

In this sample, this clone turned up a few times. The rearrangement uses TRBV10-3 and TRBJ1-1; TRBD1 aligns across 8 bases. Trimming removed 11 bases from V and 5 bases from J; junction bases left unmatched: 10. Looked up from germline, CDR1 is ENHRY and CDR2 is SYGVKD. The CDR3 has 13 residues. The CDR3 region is CASAQGVGTEAFF. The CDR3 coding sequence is TGTGCCTCAGCACAGGGGGTAGGTACTGAAGCTTTCTTT.

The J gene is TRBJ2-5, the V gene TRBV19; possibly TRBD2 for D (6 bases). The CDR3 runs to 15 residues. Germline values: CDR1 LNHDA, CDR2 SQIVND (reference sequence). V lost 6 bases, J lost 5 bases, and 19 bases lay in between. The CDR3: CASRRRANPRETQYF. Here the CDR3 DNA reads TGTGCCAGTAGAAGGAGGGCCAACCCGCGGGAGACCCAGTACTTC.

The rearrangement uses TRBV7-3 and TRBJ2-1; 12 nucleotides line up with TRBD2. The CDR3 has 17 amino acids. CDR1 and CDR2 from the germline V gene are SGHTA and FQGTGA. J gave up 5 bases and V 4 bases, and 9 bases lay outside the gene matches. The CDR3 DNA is TGTGCCAGCAGCTCATCTAGCGGGGGGGCAGGACACAATGAGCAGTTCTTC. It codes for CASSSSSGGAGHNEQFF.

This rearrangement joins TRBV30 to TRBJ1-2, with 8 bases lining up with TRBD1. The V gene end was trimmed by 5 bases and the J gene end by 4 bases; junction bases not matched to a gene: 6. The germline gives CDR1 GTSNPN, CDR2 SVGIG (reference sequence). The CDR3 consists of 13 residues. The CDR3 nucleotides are TGTGCCTGGCACCGGGACAGGCCCTATGGCTACACCTTC. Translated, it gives CAWHRDRPYGYTF.

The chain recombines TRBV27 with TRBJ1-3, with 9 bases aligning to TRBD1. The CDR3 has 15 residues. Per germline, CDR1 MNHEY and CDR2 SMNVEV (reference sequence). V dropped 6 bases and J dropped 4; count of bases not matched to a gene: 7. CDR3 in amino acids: CASSRNGQGGNTIYF. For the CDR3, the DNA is TGTGCCAGCAGCCGGAATGGACAGGGGGGAAACACCATATATTTT.

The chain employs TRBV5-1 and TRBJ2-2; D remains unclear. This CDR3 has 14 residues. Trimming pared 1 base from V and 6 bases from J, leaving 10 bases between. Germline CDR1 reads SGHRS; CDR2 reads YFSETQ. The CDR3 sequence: CASSLLIRAGELFF. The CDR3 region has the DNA TGCGCCAGCAGCTTGTTAATCCGGGCCGGGGAGCTGTTTTTT.

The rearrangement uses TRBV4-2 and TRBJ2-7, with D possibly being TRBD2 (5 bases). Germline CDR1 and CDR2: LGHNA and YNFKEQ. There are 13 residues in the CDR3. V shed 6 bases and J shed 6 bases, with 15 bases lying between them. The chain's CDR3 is CASRQIPGSEQYF. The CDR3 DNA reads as TGTGCCAGCAGACAAATTCCGGGAAGCGAGCAGTACTTC.

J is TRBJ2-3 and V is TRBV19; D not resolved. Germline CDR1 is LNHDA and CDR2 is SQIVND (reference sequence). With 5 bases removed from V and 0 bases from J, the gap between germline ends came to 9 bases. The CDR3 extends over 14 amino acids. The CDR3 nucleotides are TGTGCCAGTAGTCTGGATCGTAGCACAGATACGCAGTATTTT. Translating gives CASSLDRSTDTQYF.

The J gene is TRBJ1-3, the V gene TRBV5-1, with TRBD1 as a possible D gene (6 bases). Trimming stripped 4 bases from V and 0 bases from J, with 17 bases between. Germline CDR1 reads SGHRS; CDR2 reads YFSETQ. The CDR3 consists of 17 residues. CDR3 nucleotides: TGCGCCAGCAGCAGGAACGCAGGGGAAAACTCTGGAAACACCATATATTTT. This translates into CASSRNAGENSGNTIYF.

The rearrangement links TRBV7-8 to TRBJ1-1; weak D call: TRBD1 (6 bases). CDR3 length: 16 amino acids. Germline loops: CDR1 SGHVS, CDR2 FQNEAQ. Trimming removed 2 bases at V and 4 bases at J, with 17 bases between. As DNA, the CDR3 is TGTGCCAGCAGCTTACTTCGCCCGGGGGCGGGCACTGAAGCTTTCTTT. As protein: CASSLLRPGAGTEAFF.